Reported below is one T cell receptor beta chain. Between the trimmed V and J ends, which lost 3 bases and 3 bases, there was a span of 3 bases. Germline CDR1 and CDR2: ENHRY and SYGVKD. The CDR3 is 11 amino acids. Sequenced by immunoSEQ multiplex PCR; TCRdb stores in-frame clones only, minus some. This table has tens of thousands of clones, around 93% appearing once. The data were obtained in a study of T cells after somatic rescue of genetic block. The receptor was isolated from a man between 35 and 55 years old. The sequenced sample was peripheral blood mononuclear cells (PBMCs). The gene calls are TRBV10-3 and TRBJ2-7; D remains ambiguous. The CDR3, as DNA: TGTGCCATCAGTGACAACTACGAGCAGTACTTC. It specifies CAISDNYEQYF.